The sample holds one count of the clone carrying this T cell receptor (beta chain). The target antigen is unknown. Clones were read by immunoSEQ multiplex PCR, and TCRdb kept only the in-frame ones, dropping some. The sample includes 80,000 to 100,000 clones, roughly 88% seen only once; the top ten take 3.4%. The data belong to a study of T cell responses to AZD1222 COVID-19 vaccine. Study-wide results and limits: Two AZD1222 doses significantly raised spike-specific TCR breadth and depth over controls. The repertoires were collected only after the peak T cell response.

Germline CDR1 is KGHDR and CDR2 is SFDVKD. Trimming cost V 7 bases and J 8 bases; bases outside gene matches: 5. This CDR3 has 15 residues. The source is an adult who received the AZD1222 COVID-19 vaccine. Sequencing used peripheral blood, obtained 28 days after the second AZD1222 dose. The chain joins TRBV24-1 to TRBJ2-1; 15 positions agree with TRBD2. CDR3 coding DNA: TGTGCCACCAGGGGGACTAGCGGGAGGACAGATGAGCAGTTCTTC. The encoded protein is CATRGTSGRTDEQFF.